One sample yielded the 6 T cell receptor beta chains listed below, sequenced in a study of identical twins. TCRdb reanalysed the 5' RACE reads using MiXCR and keeps one entry per CDR3 protein. This sample carries under 350,000 distinct CDR3 sequences, over 8.5% of them seen once, and the ten largest clones take about 7.1%. These data also formed part of another study, on yellow fever vaccine responses in identical twins.

The sequencing sample was made of CD8+ T cells sorted from blood. The receptors come from a woman in her late teens or twenties in good health.

This clonotype was found a few times. This rearrangement joins TRBV3-1 to TRBJ2-1; 10 nucleotides align to TRBD1. The CDR3 runs to 17 residues. The V gene end was trimmed by 0 bases and the J gene end by 9 bases; junction bases not matched to a gene: 11. Germline V gene sequence: CDR1 LGHDT, CDR2 YNNKEL (reference sequence). The CDR3 DNA is TGTGCCAGCAGCCAAGATGACTTGACAGGGGGCTGGTTTGAGCAGTTCTTC. Its translation is CASSQDDLTGGWFEQFF.

This clonotype turned up a few times. The chain couples TRBV7-8 to TRBJ2-3; D is perhaps TRBD2 (6 bases). V lost 1 base and J 0 bases, leaving 17 bases between the germline ends. CDR1 is SGHVS and CDR2 is FQNEAQ in the germline V gene. The CDR3 sequence is 18 residues long. The DNA for the CDR3 is TGTGCCAGCAGCTTAGACCCTCTAGCGCCCGTGAGCACAGATACGCAGTATTTT. This sequence encodes CASSLDPLAPVSTDTQYF.

This clonotype came up many times. The J gene is TRBJ2-5, the V gene TRBV4-2, with 7 bases that match TRBD1. In germline, CDR1 is LGHNA, CDR2 YNFKEQ. This CDR3 is built from 15 residues. Germline trimming cut 0 bases from V and 5 bases from J; bases unmatched to any gene: 6. The CDR3 loop reads CASSQDPSRGETQYF. The CDR3 nucleotides are TGTGCCAGCAGCCAAGACCCCTCCAGGGGGGAGACCCAGTACTTC.

This clonotype was counted many times. The V and J genes are TRBV7-9 and TRBJ2-2; D unresolved. Germline loops: CDR1 SEHNR, CDR2 FQNEAQ (reference sequence). The CDR3 is 12 amino acids. Trimming took off 3 bases at V and 4 bases at J, with 3 bases between the two ends. The CDR3 reads CASSFLTGELFF. The CDR3 nucleotides read TGTGCCAGCAGCTTCCTCACCGGGGAGCTGTTTTTT. Full variable domain (remainder filled in from reference TRBV7-9 and TRBJ2-2): DTGVSQNPRHKITKRGQNVTFRCDPISEHNRLYWYRQTLGQGPEFLTYFQNEAQLEKSRLLSDRFSAERPKGSFSTLEIQRTEQGDSAMYLCASSFLTGELFFGEGSRLTVL.

The V call is TRBV5-6, the J call TRBJ2-1; the D is unclear. The CDR3 runs to 11 residues. The germline V gene has CDR1 SGHDT and CDR2 YYEEEE. V was trimmed by 0 bases and J by 10 bases, leaving 5 bases between them. CDR3 DNA sequence: TGTGCCAGCAGCTTGGTCAGGGAGCAGTTCTTC. This encodes CASSLVREQFF.

This clonotype has at least ten counts. The rearrangement links TRBV4-2 to TRBJ2-3; 7 bases line up with TRBD1. Germline trimming cut 0 bases from V and 2 bases from J; bases unmatched to any gene: 8. The CDR3 extends over 17 amino acids. Germline V CDR1 and CDR2: LGHNA, YNFKEQ. Here the CDR3 reads CASSQETGQFNTDTQYF. The DNA of the CDR3 is TGTGCCAGCAGCCAAGAGACGGGACAGTTTAACACAGATACGCAGTATTTT.